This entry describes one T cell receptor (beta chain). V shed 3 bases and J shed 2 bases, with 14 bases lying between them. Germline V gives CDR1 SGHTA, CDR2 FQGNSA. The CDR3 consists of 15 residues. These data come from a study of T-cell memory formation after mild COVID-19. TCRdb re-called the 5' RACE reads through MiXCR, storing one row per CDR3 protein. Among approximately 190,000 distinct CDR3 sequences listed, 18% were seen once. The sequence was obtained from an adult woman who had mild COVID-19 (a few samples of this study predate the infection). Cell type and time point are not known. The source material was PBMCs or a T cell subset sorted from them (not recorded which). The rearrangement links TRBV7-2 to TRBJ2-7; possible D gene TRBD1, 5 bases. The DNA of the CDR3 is TGTGCCAGCAGCTTGGAATCAGGGCGAGCCTACGAGCAGTACTTC. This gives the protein CASSLESGRAYEQYF.